This T cell receptor (beta chain) is drawn from a study of blood T cell repertoires in COVID-19. This CDR3 comprises 20 residues. With 5 bases clipped from V and 0 bases from J, the junction kept 14 bases outside the gene matches. CDR1 is LNHNV, CDR2 YYDKDF, per germline (reference sequence). This clone came up a few times. Cohort placement rested on clinical history that participants reported themselves. Clones were read by immunoSEQ multiplex PCR, and TCRdb kept only the in-frame ones, dropping some. The sample contains approximately 310,000 clones, about 89% of which appear only once. Sample: PBMCs or T cells enriched from blood (not recorded which). The source is a man in his fifties or sixties who had recovered from COVID-19. This rearrangement joins TRBV15 to TRBJ1-5, with 12 bases aligning to TRBD1. The CDR3 reads CATSQRRDRGPTYSNQPQHF. For the CDR3, the DNA is TGTGCCACCAGCCAGAGACGGGACAGGGGGCCTACTTATAGCAATCAGCCCCAGCATTTT.